This TCR beta chain emerged from a study of T cells after yellow fever vaccination. Remarks on this clonotype: A junction end diverges from the germline sequence, so it may reflect a read error.

TCRdb fed the 5' RACE reads into MiXCR, producing one record per CDR3 protein. Of 300,000 to 350,000 distinct CDR3 sequences in the sample, 7% to 9% were seen once. Germline CDR1 SGDLS, CDR2 YYNGEE. There are 16 residues in the CDR3. This sequence joins TRBV9 and TRBJ2-5, with D perhaps TRBD2 (6 bases). This receptor was identified in a young man who received the YFV17D yellow fever vaccine. This specimen consisted of PBMCs, obtained 45 days after the first yellow fever vaccination. The CDR3 bases are TGTACCAGCAGTAATGGAGTAGCGGTCGGCGGGGAGACCCAGTACTTC. Protein product: CTSSNGVAVGGETQYF.